Detailed here is one T cell receptor (beta chain). The data are from a study of Ad26.COV2.S vaccination and SARS-CoV-2 variants. The treatment denotes: over 15 received Ad26.COV2.S at low or high dose, single or two shots; several received placebo; per-sample allocation not given. Each sample was drawn 63 days after the first injection (of vaccine or placebo). The table came from immunoSEQ multiplex PCR; TCRdb's copy has only in-frame clones and leaves some out. The table has a few hundred thousand clones, 90% seen once. The CDR3 runs to 16 residues. The V gene's germline CDR1 is MDHEN and CDR2 SYDVKM. Between the trimmed V and J ends, which lost 10 bases and 0 bases, there was a span of 19 bases.

Source: peripheral blood, taken in a trial of Ad26.COV2.S vaccine versus placebo. The chain is built from TRBV28 and TRBJ1-5; D might be TRBD1 (6 bases). The receptor was derived from a person between 18 and 60 years old who received the Ad26.COV2.S COVID-19 vaccine or a placebo. CDR3 in amino acids: CATRPRGTYSNQPQHF. The CDR3 DNA follows: TGTGCCACACGCCCTAGGGGGACCTATAGCAATCAGCCCCAGCATTTT.